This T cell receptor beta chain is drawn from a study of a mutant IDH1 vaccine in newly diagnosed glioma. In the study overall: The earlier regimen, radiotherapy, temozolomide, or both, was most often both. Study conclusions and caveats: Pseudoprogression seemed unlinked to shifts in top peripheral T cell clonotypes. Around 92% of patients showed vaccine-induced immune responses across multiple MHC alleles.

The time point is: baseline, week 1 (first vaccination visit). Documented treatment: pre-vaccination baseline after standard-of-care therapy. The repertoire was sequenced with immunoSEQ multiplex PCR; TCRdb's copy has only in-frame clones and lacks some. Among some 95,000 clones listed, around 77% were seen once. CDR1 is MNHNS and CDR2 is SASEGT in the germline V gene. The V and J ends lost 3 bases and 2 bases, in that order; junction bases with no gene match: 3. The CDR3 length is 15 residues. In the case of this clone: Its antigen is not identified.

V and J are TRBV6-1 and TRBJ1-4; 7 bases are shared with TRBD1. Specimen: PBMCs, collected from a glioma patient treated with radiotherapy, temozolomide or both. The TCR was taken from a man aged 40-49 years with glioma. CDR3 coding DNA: TGTGCCAGCAGTGAGGGACAGCACACTAATGAAAAACTGTTTTTT. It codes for CASSEGQHTNEKLFF.